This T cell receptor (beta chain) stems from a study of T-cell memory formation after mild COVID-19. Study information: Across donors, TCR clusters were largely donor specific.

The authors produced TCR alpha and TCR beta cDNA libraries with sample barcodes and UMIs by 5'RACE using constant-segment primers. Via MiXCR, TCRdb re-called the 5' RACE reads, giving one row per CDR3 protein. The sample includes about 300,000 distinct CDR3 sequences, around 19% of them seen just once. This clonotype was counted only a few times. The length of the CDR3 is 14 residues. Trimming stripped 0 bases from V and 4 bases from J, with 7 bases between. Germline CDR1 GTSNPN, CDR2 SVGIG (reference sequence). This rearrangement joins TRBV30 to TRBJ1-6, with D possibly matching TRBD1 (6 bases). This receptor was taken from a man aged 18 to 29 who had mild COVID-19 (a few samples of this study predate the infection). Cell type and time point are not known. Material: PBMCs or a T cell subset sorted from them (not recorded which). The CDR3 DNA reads TGTGCCTGGAGTGTTGGACAGTATAATTCACCCCTCCACTTT. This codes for CAWSVGQYNSPLHF.